This TCR beta chain was sequenced in a study of CD8+CD57+ T cells in acquired aplastic anemia. At the level of the study: Reads per healthy sample averaged about 9.8 million (CD4+) and fewer than 13 million (CD8+). Overall study findings and caveats: Patients and controls shared about 30 CD8+ CDR3 sequences, which appeared highly expressed in patients and within their immunodominant clones.

Genomic DNA, serving as template, underwent TCR beta VDJ and CDR3 profiling. Via MiXCR, TCRdb re-called the reads, giving one row per CDR3 protein. This table has 150,000 to 200,000 distinct CDR3 sequences, around 45% appearing once. Trimming left V 0 bases short and J 1 base short, with 8 bases between. Looked up from germline, CDR1 is SGHDN and CDR2 is FVKESK. There are 15 residues in the CDR3. On this clonotype: Its antigen is unidentified.

The J gene is TRBJ2-3, the V gene TRBV14, with D possibly being TRBD2 (5 bases). Sequenced input: sorted CD4+, CD8+, or CD8+CD57+ T cells (not recorded which) from PBMCs. The sequence derives from a human donor in good health. The CDR3 loop is CASSQEAGGTDTQYF. The DNA for the CDR3 is TGTGCCAGCAGCCAAGAGGCCGGGGGCACAGATACGCAGTATTTT.